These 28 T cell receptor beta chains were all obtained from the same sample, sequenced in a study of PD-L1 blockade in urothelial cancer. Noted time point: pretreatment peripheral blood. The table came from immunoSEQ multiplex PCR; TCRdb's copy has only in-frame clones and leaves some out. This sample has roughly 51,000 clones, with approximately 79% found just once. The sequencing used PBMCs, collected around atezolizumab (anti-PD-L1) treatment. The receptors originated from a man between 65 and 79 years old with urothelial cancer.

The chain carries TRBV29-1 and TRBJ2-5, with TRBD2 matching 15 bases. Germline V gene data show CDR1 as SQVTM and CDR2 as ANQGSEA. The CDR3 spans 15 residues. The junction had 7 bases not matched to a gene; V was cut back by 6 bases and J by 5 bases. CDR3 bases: TGCAGCGTCGGACTAGCGGGAGGGCCGCGGGAGACCCAGTACTTC. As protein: CSVGLAGGPRETQYF.

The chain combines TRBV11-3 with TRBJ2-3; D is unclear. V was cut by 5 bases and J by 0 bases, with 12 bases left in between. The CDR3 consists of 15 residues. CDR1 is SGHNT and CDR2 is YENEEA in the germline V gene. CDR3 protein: CASSEGAFSTDTQYF. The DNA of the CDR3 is TGTGCCAGCAGCGAAGGAGCTTTTAGCACAGATACGCAGTATTTT.

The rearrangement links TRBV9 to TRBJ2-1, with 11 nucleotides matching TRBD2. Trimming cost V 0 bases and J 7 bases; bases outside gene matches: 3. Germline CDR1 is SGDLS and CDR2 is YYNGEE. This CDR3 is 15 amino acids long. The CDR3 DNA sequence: TGTGCCAGCAGCGTAGGGACTAGCGGGCGTAATGAGCAGTTCTTC. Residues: CASSVGTSGRNEQFF.

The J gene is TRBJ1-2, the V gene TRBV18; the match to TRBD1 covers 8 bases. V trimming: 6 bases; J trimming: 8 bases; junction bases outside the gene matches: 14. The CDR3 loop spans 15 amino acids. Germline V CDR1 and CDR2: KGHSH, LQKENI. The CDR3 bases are TGTGCCAGCTCCCCAGATGGGACAGGTCTGAGCGGCTACACCTTC. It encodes CASSPDGTGLSGYTF.

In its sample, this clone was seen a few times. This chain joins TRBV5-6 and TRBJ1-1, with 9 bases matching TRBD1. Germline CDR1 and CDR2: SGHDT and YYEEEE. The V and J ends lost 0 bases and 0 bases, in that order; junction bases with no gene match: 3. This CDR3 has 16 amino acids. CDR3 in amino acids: CASSLGTGVLNTEAFF. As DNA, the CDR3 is TGTGCCAGCAGCTTGGGGACAGGGGTCTTGAACACTGAAGCTTTCTTT.

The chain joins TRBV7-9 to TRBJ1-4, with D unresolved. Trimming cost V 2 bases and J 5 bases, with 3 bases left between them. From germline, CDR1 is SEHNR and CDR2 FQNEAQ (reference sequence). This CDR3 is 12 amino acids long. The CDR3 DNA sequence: TGTGCCAGCAGCTTAAGCAATGAAAAACTGTTTTTT. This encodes CASSLSNEKLFF.

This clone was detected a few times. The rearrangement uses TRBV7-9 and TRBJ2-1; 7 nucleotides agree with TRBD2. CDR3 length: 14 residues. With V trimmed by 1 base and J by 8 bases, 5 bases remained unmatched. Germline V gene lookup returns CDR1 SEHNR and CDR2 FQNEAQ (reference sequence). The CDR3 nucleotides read TGTGCCAGCAGCTTAGGGTTTCTAGCGGATGAGCAGTTCTTC. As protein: CASSLGFLADEQFF. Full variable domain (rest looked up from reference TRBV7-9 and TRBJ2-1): DTGVSQNPRHKITKRGQNVTFRCDPISEHNRLYWYRQTLGQGPEFLTYFQNEAQLEKSRLLSDRFSAERPKGSFSTLEIQRTEQGDSAMYLCASSLGFLADEQFFGPGTRLTVL.

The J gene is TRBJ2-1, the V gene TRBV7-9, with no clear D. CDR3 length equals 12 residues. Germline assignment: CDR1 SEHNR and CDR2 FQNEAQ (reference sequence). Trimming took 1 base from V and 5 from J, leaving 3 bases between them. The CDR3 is CASSLDNNEQFF. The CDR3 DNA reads TGTGCCAGCAGCTTAGATAACAATGAGCAGTTCTTC.

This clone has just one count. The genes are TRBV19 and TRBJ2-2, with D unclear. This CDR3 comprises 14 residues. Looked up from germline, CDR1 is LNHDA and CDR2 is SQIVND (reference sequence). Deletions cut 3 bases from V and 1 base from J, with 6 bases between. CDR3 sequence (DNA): TGTGCCAGTAGTATCGACAAGAACACCGGGGAGCTGTTTTTT. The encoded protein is CASSIDKNTGELFF.

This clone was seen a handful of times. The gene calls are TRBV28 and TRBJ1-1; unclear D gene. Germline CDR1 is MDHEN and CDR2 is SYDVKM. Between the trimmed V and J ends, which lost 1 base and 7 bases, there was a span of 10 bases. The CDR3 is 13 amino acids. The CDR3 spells CASSLSQAGEAFF. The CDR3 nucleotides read TGTGCCAGCAGTTTATCACAAGCGGGTGAAGCTTTCTTT.

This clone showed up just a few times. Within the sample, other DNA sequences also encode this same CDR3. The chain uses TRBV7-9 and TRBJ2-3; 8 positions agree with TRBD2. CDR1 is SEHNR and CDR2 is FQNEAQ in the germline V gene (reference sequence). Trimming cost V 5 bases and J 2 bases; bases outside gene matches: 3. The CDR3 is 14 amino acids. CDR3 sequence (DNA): TGTGCCAGCAGCCGTAGCGGGAACACAGATACGCAGTATTTT. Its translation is CASSRSGNTDTQYF.

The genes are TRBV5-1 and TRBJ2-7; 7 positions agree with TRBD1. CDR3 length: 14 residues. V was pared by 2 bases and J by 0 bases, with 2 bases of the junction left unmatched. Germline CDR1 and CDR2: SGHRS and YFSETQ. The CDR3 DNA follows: TGCGCCAGCAGCTTACAGGGGAGCTCCTACGAGCAGTACTTC. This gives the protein CASSLQGSSYEQYF.

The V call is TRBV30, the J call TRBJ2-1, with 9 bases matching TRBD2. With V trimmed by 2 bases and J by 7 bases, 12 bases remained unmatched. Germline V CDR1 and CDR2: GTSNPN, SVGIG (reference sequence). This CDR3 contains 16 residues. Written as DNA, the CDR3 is TGTGCCTGGAGTTTTCGGGGTAGCGGGAGTGGAAATGAGCAGTTCTTC. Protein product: CAWSFRGSGSGNEQFF.

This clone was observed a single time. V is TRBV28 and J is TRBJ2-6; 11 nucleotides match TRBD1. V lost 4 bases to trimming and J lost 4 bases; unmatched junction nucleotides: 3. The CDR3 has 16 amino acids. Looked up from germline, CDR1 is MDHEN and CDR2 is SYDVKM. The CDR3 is CASSWDRGAGANVLTF. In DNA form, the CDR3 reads TGTGCCAGCAGTTGGGACAGGGGGGCAGGGGCCAACGTCCTGACTTTC.

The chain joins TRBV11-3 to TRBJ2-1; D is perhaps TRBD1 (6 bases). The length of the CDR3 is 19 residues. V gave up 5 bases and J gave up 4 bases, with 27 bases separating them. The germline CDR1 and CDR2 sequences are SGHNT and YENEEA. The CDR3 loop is CASSPAVGGHGGPYNEQFF. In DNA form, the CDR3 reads TGTGCCAGCAGCCCGGCCGTGGGTGGCCATGGGGGCCCTTACAATGAGCAGTTCTTC.

This CDR3 reads CASSPTLHREAGELFF. For the CDR3, the DNA is TGTGCCAGCAGCCCCACACTCCACAGGGAAGCCGGGGAGCTGTTTTTT. The chain uses TRBV4-2 and TRBJ2-2; D is possibly TRBD1 (6 bases). The CDR3 extends over 16 amino acids. The germline V gene encodes CDR1 LGHNA and CDR2 YNFKEQ. Trimming took 4 bases from V and 6 from J, leaving 18 bases between them.

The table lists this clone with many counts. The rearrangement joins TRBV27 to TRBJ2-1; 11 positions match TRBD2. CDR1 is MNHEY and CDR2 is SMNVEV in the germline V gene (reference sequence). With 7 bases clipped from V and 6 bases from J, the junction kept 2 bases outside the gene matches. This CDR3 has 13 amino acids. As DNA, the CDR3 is TGTGCCAGCAAACTAGCGGGAGCCAATGAGCAGTTCTTC. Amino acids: CASKLAGANEQFF.

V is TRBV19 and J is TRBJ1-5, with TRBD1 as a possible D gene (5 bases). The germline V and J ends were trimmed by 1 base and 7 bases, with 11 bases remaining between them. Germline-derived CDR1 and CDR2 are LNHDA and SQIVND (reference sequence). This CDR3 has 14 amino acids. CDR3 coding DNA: TGTGCCAGTAGTATAGCAGGGTCCGGACAGCCCCAGCATTTT. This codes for CASSIAGSGQPQHF.

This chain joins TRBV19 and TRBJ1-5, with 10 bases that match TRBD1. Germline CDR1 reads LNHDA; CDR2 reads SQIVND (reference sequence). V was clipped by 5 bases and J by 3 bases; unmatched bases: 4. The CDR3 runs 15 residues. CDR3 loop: CASSVDRGDNQPQHF. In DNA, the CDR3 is TGTGCCAGTAGTGTGGACAGGGGGGACAATCAGCCCCAGCATTTT.

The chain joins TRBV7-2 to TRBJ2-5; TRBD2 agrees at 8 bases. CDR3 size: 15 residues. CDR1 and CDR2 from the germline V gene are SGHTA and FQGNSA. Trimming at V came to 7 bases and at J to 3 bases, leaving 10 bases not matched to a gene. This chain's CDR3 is CASNGAGLGKETQYF. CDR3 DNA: TGTGCCAGCAACGGTGCGGGACTAGGTAAAGAGACCCAGTACTTC.

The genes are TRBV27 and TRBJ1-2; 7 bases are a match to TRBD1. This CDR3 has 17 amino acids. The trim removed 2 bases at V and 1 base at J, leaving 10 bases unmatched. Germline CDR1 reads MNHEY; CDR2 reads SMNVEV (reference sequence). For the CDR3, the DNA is TGTGCCAGCAGTTTAAACGTGCGGGACAGACATAACTATGGCTACACCTTC. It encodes CASSLNVRDRHNYGYTF.

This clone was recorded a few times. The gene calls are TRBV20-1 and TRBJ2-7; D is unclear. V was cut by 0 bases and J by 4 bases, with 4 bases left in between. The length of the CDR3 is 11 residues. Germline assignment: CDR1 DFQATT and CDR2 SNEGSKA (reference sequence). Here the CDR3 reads CSARDSYEQYF. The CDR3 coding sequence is TGCAGTGCTAGAGATTCTTACGAGCAGTACTTC.

CDR3 protein: CASSDLSGRALNEQFF. CDR3 sequence (DNA): TGTGCCAGCAGCGACCTTAGCGGGAGGGCCTTAAATGAGCAGTTCTTC. The gene calls are TRBV9 and TRBJ2-1, with TRBD2 identical over 11 bases. CDR1 and CDR2 (germline): SGDLS, YYNGEE. V lost 3 bases and J lost 7; bases outside the gene matches: 9. The CDR3 is made up of 16 amino acids.

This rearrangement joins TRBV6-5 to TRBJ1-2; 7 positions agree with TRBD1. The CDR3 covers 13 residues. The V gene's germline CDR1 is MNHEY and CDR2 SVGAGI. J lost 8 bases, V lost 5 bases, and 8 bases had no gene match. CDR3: CASSRQGLRGYTF. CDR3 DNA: TGTGCCAGCAGTCGACAGGGATTAAGGGGCTACACCTTC.

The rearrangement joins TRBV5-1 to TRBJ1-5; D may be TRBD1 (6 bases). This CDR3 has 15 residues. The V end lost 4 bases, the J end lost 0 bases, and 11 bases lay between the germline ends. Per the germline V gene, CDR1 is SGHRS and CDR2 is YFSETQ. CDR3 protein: CASSRGEGSNQPQHF. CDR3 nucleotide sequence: TGCGCCAGCAGCAGGGGGGAGGGTAGCAATCAGCCCCAGCATTTT.

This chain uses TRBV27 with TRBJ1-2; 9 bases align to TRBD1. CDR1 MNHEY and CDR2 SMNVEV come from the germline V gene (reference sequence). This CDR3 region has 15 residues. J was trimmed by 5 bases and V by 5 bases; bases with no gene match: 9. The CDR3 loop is CASSPQMTGGYGYTF. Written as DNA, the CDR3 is TGTGCCAGCAGTCCCCAGATGACAGGGGGGTATGGCTACACCTTC.

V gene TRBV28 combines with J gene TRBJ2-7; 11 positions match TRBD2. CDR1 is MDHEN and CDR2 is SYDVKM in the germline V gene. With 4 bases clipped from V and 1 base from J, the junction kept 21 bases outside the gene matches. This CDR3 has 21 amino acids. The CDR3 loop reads CASSSLDGRSTSGSFSYEQYF. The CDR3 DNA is TGTGCCAGCAGTTCCCTTGATGGACGCAGTACTAGCGGGAGCTTTTCCTACGAGCAGTACTTC.

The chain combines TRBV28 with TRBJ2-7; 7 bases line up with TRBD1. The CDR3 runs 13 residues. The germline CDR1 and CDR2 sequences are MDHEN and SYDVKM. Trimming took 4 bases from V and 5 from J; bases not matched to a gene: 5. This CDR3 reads CASSSGQMDEQYF. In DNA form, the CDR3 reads TGTGCCAGCAGTTCGGGACAGATGGACGAGCAGTACTTC.